A single sample gave rise to the 25 T cell receptor beta chains below, sequenced in a study of blood T cell repertoires in COVID-19. Measured with immunoSEQ multiplex PCR; TCRdb has only the in-frame clones, and not every one. The data show 200,000 to 250,000 clones, 83% seen once. The specimen was peripheral blood. All receptors come from a woman aged 25 to 45 with COVID-19, enrolled during active disease.

The chain is built from TRBV30 and TRBJ1-4; the D gene is possibly TRBD1 (5 bases). V was trimmed by 5 bases and J by 2 bases, leaving 12 bases between them. This CDR3 region has 14 residues. Germline assignment: CDR1 GTSNPN and CDR2 SVGIG (reference sequence). The CDR3 sequence is CAWAQGGTNEKLFF. The CDR3 DNA is TGTGCCTGGGCCCAGGGAGGGACTAATGAAAAACTGTTTTTT. The whole variable domain, filled in from reference TRBV30 and TRBJ1-4, reads SQTIHQWPATLVQPVGSPLSLECTVEGTSNPNLYWYRQAAGRGLQLLFYSVGIGQISSEVPQNLSASRPQDRQFILSSKKLLLSDSGFYLCAWAQGGTNEKLFFGSGTQLSVL.

This chain connects TRBV5-3 to TRBJ1-5; D unclear. TRBV5-3 counts as an open reading frame of uncertain function. There are 16 residues in the CDR3. The germline V and J ends were trimmed by 0 bases and 6 bases, with 16 bases remaining between them. The CDR3 DNA is TGTGCCAGAAGCTTGGGGCGGCCCAGAAAACGTCAGCCCCAGCATTTT. Protein: CARSLGRPRKRQPQHF.

The rearrangement links TRBV6-5 to TRBJ2-2, with a possible D match to TRBD1 (6 bases). The CDR3 has 14 residues. Trimming took off 0 bases at V and 6 bases at J, with 8 bases between the two ends. In germline, CDR1 is MNHEY, CDR2 SVGAGI. The CDR3 protein is CASSYSGTSGELFF. In nucleotides, the CDR3 is TGTGCCAGCAGTTACTCTGGGACATCCGGGGAGCTGTTTTTT.

The chain recombines TRBV2 with TRBJ2-1, with 9 bases identical to TRBD1. The CDR3 contains 14 residues. The J segment lost 7 bases and the V segment lost 10 bases, leaving 11 bases of the junction unmatched. CDR1 and CDR2 from the germline V gene are SNHLY and FYNNEI. This CDR3 reads CATATGGGRNEQFF. The CDR3 DNA reads TGTGCCACCGCGACAGGGGGTGGACGGAATGAGCAGTTCTTC. The entire variable domain, with the rest obtained from reference TRBV2 and TRBJ2-1, is as follows: EPEVTQTPSHQVTQMGQEVILRCVPISNHLYFYWYRQILGQKVEFLVSFYNNEISEKSEIFDDQFSVERPDGSNFTLKIRSTKLEDSAMYFCATATGGGRNEQFFGPGTRLTVL.

This chain connects TRBV5-6 to TRBJ2-7; tentative D call: TRBD2 (7 bases). This CDR3 has 14 residues. V shed 1 base and J shed 4 bases, with 12 bases lying between them. The germline CDR1 and CDR2 sequences are SGHDT and YYEEEE. DNA of the CDR3: TGTGCCAGCAGCTTGAGAGAGGGGGGGTACGAGCAGTACTTC. Translated, it gives CASSLREGGYEQYF.

J is TRBJ1-1 and V is TRBV29-1; 7 bases match TRBD1. V shed 7 bases, J shed 5 bases, and the junction held 10 bases outside the gene matches. Germline V lookup: CDR1 SQVTM, CDR2 ANQGSEA. The CDR3 contains 13 residues. For the CDR3, the DNA is TGCAGCGGGAATACAGGGGTTCGTACTGAAGCTTTCTTT. It codes for CSGNTGVRTEAFF.

In the case of this clone: Compared with germline, one end of the junction differs, possibly owing to a read error. The chain has TRBV9 and TRBJ1-1; possible D gene TRBD1, 5 bases. Germline values: CDR1 SGDLS, CDR2 YYNGEE. This CDR3 is built from 16 residues. The CDR3: CASSVERVKGNAEAFF. The CDR3 nucleotides are TGTGCCAGCAGCGTAGAAAGGGTTAAGGGGAACGCTGAAGCTTTCTTT. The full variable domain, completed using reference TRBV9 and TRBJ1-1, is DSGVTQTPKHLITATGQRVTLRCSPRSGDLSVYWYQQSLDQGLQFLIQYYNGEERAKGNILERFSAQQFPDLHSELNLSSLELGDSALYFCASSVERVKGNAEAFFGQGTRLTVV.

The V gene is TRBV10-2, the J gene TRBJ1-5, with 12 positions matching TRBD1. This CDR3 spans 15 amino acids. The germline gives CDR1 WSHSY, CDR2 SAAADI. The junction had 4 bases not matched to a gene; V was cut back by 5 bases and J by 5 bases. CDR3 amino acids: CASSLGQGAHQPQHF. The CDR3 DNA follows: TGCGCCAGCAGTCTGGGACAGGGGGCGCATCAGCCCCAGCATTTT.

This chain connects TRBV7-8 to TRBJ1-6; no clear D gene. Trimming left V 4 bases short and J 8 bases short, with 9 bases between. Germline CDR1 reads SGHVS; CDR2 reads FQNEAQ. This CDR3 has 13 residues. The CDR3 loop reads CASSSLPHSPLHF. Written as DNA, the CDR3 is TGTGCCAGCAGCTCGCTACCTCATTCACCCCTCCACTTT.

This clone was found once. The rearrangement links TRBV25-1 to TRBJ2-3, with unresolved D. Germline V gene sequence: CDR1 MGHDK, CDR2 SYGVNS. The ends were cut back, 7 bases at V and 2 bases at J, with 10 bases in the middle. The CDR3 has 13 amino acids. CDR3 loop: CASIPSYTDTQYF. CDR3 nucleotide sequence: TGTGCCAGCATTCCGAGTTACACAGATACGCAGTATTTT. The full variable domain, in which reference TRBV25-1 and TRBJ2-3 provide the parts outside the CDR3, is EADIYQTPRYLVIGTGKKITLECSQTMGHDKMYWYQQDPGMELHLIHYSYGVNSTEKGDLSSESTVSRIRTEHFPLTLESARPSHTSQYLCASIPSYTDTQYFGPGTRLTVL.

This clone turned up a few times. The chain has TRBV15 and TRBJ1-2, with D uncertain. CDR1 is LNHNV, CDR2 YYDKDF, per germline (reference sequence). CDR3 length: 15 residues. The ends were cut back, 3 bases at V and 2 bases at J, with 13 bases in the middle. The CDR3 DNA follows: TGTGCCACCAGCAGCGGCCCCGGGGAGAACTATGGCTACACCTTC. Amino acid sequence: CATSSGPGENYGYTF.

This clone came up a few times. The chain combines TRBV4-1 with TRBJ2-7, with D tentatively TRBD1 (5 bases). This CDR3 is built from 13 residues. V was pared by 0 bases and J by 5 bases, with 8 bases between. Germline loops: CDR1 MGHRA, CDR2 YSYEKL. Written as DNA, the CDR3 is TGCGCCAGCAGCCAAGAAAGGGGCCACGAGCAGTACTTC. It specifies CASSQERGHEQYF.

CDR3 bases: TGTGCCAGCTTCGCGGGAGGAATACATGAGCAGTTCTTC. It encodes CASFAGGIHEQFF. The chain combines TRBV11-2 with TRBJ2-1, with 8 bases that match TRBD2. Germline loops: CDR1 SGHAT, CDR2 FQNNGV. With V trimmed by 8 bases and J by 8 bases, 8 bases remained unmatched. The CDR3 extends over 13 amino acids.

With respect to this clone: Other DNA sequences in the sample encode the same CDR3. This chain links TRBV5-1 with TRBJ2-5, with D tentatively TRBD1 (6 bases). The CDR3 is 13 residues long. Per the germline V gene, CDR1 is SGHRS and CDR2 is YFSETQ. The ends were cut back, 4 bases at V and 1 base at J, with 8 bases in the middle. CDR3 amino acids: CASSPDSQETQYF. The CDR3 bases are TGCGCCAGCAGCCCGGACAGCCAAGAGACCCAGTACTTC.

The V and J genes are TRBV19 and TRBJ2-1; 11 nucleotides line up with TRBD2. The CDR3 runs to 16 residues. V shed 6 bases, J shed 1 base, and the junction held 5 bases outside the gene matches. CDR1 and CDR2 from the germline V gene are LNHDA and SQIVND (reference sequence). The CDR3 DNA is TGTGCCAGTAGGCCCCTAGCGGGGGGTTCCTACAATGAGCAGTTCTTC. Amino acid sequence: CASRPLAGGSYNEQFF.

This clone appeared a single time. The chain combines TRBV24-1 with TRBJ2-7; TRBD2 is a possible D gene (5 bases). The germline V gene encodes CDR1 KGHDR and CDR2 SFDVKD. V lost 4 bases and J 3 bases, leaving 12 bases between the germline ends. The CDR3 length is 14 residues. CDR3 nucleotide sequence: TGTGCCACCAGTGACCGGGGAGAGAACTACGAGCAGTACTTC. This gives the protein CATSDRGENYEQYF.

This chain links TRBV6-6 with TRBJ2-1, with 8 bases matching TRBD2. V trimming: 6 bases; J trimming: 9 bases; junction bases outside the gene matches: 4. The CDR3 is 12 residues long. CDR1 is MNHNY and CDR2 is SVGAGI in the germline V gene (reference sequence). This CDR3 reads CASSPSGLEQFF. CDR3 nucleotides: TGTGCCAGCAGCCCTAGCGGGCTTGAGCAGTTCTTC.

V usage is TRBV9 and J usage is TRBJ1-3, with D hard to call. Trimming shortened V by 6 bases and J by 0 bases, and 7 bases separated the two germline ends. Germline V CDR1 and CDR2: SGDLS, YYNGEE. CDR3 length: 13 amino acids. The CDR3 loop is CASTPGSGNTIYF. The CDR3 region has the DNA TGTGCCAGCACCCCGGGCTCTGGAAACACCATATATTTT.

The chain recombines TRBV6-5 with TRBJ1-3; D gene unclear. Germline V CDR1 and CDR2: MNHEY, SVGAGI. The CDR3 runs to 16 residues. Trimming took off 3 bases at V and 0 bases at J, with 12 bases between the two ends. Written as DNA, the CDR3 is TGTGCCAGCAGTTATTCGTCACAGAGCTCTGGAAACACCATATATTTT. Amino acid sequence: CASSYSSQSSGNTIYF.

The chain carries TRBV9 and TRBJ1-2, with 12 positions matching TRBD1. The J segment lost 3 bases and the V segment lost 4 bases, leaving 13 bases of the junction unmatched. Germline-derived CDR1 and CDR2 are SGDLS and YYNGEE. The CDR3 contains 18 residues. The DNA of the CDR3 is TGTGCCAGCAGCCCATCCGGGACAGGGGGCGGGGGAGACTATGGCTACACCTTC. Translated, it gives CASSPSGTGGGGDYGYTF.

This clone was counted once. V is TRBV2 and J is TRBJ1-5, with TRBD1 identical over 12 bases. Per germline, CDR1 SNHLY and CDR2 FYNNEI. Losses at the gene ends were 6 bases for V and 6 bases for J; bases not matched to a gene: 6. The CDR3 totals 15 residues. The CDR3 spells CASRAGQGAVQPQHF. CDR3 in DNA: TGTGCCAGCAGGGCGGGACAGGGGGCGGTTCAGCCCCAGCATTTT.

The chain uses TRBV18 and TRBJ1-2; 11 bases agree with TRBD1. The CDR3 has 15 amino acids. The V segment lost 3 bases and the J segment 7 bases; nucleotides outside the gene matches: 7. Per the germline V gene, CDR1 is KGHSH and CDR2 is LQKENI. The CDR3, as DNA: TGTGCCAGCTCACCGCTGGGACAGGGGGAGTCTGGCTACACCTTC. Residues: CASSPLGQGESGYTF. Complete variable domain (other parts from reference TRBV18 and TRBJ1-2): NAGVMQNPRHLVRRRGQEARLRCSPMKGHSHVYWYRQLPEEGLKFMVYLQKENIIDESGMPKERFSAEFPKEGPSILRIQQVVRGDSAAYFCASSPLGQGESGYTFGSGTRLTVV.

The J gene is TRBJ2-5, the V gene TRBV9, with TRBD2 matching 13 bases. CDR3 length: 15 residues. The germline gives CDR1 SGDLS, CDR2 YYNGEE. J gave up 4 bases and V 4 bases, and 4 bases lay outside the gene matches. In DNA form, the CDR3 reads TGTGCCAGCAGCATAGGACTAGCGGGAGTAGAGACCCAGTACTTC. Translating it yields CASSIGLAGVETQYF.

The rearrangement joins TRBV5-4 to TRBJ2-7; 8 bases are a match to TRBD1. Per the germline V gene, CDR1 is SGHNT and CDR2 is YYREEE (reference sequence). The CDR3 runs 15 residues. J lost 2 bases, V lost 0 bases, and 4 bases had no gene match. In DNA form, the CDR3 reads TGTGCCAGCAGCTTGGAGGGGACAGGAGCCTACGAGCAGTACTTC. Amino acids: CASSLEGTGAYEQYF. Combining the CDR3 with reference TRBV5-4 and TRBJ2-7 gives the whole variable domain ETGVTQSPTHLIKTRGQQVTLRCSSQSGHNTVSWYQQALGQGPQFIFQYYREEENGRGNFPPRFSGLQFPNYSSELNVNALELDDSALYLCASSLEGTGAYEQYFGPGTRLTVT.

The chain uses TRBV30 and TRBJ2-5, with 7 bases identical to TRBD2. From germline, CDR1 is GTSNPN and CDR2 SVGIG (reference sequence). Losses at the gene ends were 4 bases for V and 0 bases for J; bases not matched to a gene: 5. The CDR3 contains 14 residues. The chain's CDR3 is CAWTSGIYQETQYF. CDR3 bases: TGTGCCTGGACTAGCGGAATATACCAAGAGACCCAGTACTTC. The variable domain in full, completed from reference TRBV30 and TRBJ2-5, reads SQTIHQWPATLVQPVGSPLSLECTVEGTSNPNLYWYRQAAGRGLQLLFYSVGIGQISSEVPQNLSASRPQDRQFILSSKKLLLSDSGFYLCAWTSGIYQETQYFGPGTRLLVL.